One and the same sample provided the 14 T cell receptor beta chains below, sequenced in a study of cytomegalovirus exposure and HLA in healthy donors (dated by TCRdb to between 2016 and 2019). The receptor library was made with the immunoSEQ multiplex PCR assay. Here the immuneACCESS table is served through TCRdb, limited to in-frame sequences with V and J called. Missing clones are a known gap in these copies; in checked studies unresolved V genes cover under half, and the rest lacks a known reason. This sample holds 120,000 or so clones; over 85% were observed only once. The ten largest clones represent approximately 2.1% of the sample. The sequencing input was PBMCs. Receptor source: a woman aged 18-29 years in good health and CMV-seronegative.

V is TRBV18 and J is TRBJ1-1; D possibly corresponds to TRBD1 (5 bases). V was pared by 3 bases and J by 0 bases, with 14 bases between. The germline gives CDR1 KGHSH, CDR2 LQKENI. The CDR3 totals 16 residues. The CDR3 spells CASSPLGGGLNTEAFF. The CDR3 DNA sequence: TGTGCCAGCTCACCCCTCGGGGGGGGATTGAACACTGAAGCTTTCTTT.

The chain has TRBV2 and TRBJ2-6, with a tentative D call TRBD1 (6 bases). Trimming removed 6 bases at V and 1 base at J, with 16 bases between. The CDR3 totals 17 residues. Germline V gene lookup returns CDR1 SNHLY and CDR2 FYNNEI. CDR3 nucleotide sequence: TGTGCCAGCAGCCCACGCCAGGGGCGGTCTGGGGCCAACGTCCTGACTTTC. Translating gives CASSPRQGRSGANVLTF.

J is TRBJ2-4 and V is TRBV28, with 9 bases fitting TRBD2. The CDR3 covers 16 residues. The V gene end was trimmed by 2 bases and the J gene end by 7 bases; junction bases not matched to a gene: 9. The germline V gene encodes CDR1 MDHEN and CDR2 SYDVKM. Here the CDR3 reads CASSLMAREGHNIQYF. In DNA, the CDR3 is TGTGCCAGCAGTTTAATGGCGCGGGAGGGGCACAACATTCAGTACTTC.

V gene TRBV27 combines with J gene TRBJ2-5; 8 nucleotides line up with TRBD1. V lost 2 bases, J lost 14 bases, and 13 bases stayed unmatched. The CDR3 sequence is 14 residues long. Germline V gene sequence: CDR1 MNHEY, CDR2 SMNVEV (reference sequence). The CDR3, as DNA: TGTGCCAGCAGTTTAACAGGGGGGAAAACCTTAACATACTTC. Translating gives CASSLTGGKTLTYF.

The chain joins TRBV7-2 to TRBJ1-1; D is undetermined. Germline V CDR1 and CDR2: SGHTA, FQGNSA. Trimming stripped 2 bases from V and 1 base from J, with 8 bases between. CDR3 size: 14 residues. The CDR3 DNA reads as TGTGCCAGCAGCTTACTAACGGGGAACACTGAAGCTTTCTTT. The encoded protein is CASSLLTGNTEAFF.

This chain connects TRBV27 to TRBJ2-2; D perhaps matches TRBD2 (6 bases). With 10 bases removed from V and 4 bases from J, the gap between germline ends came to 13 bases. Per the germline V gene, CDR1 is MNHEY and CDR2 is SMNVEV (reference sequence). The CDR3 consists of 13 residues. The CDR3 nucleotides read TGTGCCACGTTGGTGGGAGGCACCGGGGAGCTGTTTTTT. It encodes CATLVGGTGELFF.

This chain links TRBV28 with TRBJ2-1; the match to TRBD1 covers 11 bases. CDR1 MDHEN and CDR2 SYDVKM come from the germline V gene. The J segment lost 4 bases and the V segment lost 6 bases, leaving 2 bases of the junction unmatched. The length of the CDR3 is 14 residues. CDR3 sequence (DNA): TGTGCCAGCAGCCGGGACAGGGGGTACAATGAGCAGTTCTTC. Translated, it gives CASSRDRGYNEQFF. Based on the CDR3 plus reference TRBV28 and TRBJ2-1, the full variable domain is DVKVTQSSRYLVKRTGEKVFLECVQDMDHENMFWYRQDPGLGLRLIYFSYDVKMKEKGDIPEGYSVSREKKERFSLILESASTNQTSMYLCASSRDRGYNEQFFGPGTRLTVL.

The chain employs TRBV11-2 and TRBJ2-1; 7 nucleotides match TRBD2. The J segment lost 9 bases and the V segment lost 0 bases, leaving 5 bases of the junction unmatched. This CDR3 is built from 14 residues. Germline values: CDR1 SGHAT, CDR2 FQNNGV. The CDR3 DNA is TGTGCCAGCAGCTTAGAGGGAACTAGCGCTGAGCAGTTCTTC. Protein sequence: CASSLEGTSAEQFF.

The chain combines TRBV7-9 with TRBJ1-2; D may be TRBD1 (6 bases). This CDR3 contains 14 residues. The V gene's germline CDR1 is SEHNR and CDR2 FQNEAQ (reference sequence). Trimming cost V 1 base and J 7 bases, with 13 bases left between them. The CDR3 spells CASSLESIQGGYTF. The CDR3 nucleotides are TGTGCCAGCAGCTTAGAGAGTATACAGGGTGGCTACACCTTC. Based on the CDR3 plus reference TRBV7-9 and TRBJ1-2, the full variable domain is DTGVSQNPRHKITKRGQNVTFRCDPISEHNRLYWYRQTLGQGPEFLTYFQNEAQLEKSRLLSDRFSAERPKGSFSTLEIQRTEQGDSAMYLCASSLESIQGGYTFGSGTRLTVV.

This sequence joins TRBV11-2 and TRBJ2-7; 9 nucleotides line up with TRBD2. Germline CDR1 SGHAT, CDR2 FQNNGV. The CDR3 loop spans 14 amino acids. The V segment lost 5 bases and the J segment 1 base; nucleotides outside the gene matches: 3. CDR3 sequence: CASSPLAGSYEQYF. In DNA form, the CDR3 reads TGTGCCAGCAGCCCCCTAGCGGGGTCCTACGAGCAGTACTTC.

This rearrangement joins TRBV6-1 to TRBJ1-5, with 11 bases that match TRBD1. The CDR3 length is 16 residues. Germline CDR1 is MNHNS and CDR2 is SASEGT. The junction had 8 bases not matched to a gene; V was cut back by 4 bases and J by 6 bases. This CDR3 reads CASSGIRDRGFQPQHF. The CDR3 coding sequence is TGTGCCAGCAGTGGCATAAGGGACAGGGGGTTTCAGCCCCAGCATTTT.

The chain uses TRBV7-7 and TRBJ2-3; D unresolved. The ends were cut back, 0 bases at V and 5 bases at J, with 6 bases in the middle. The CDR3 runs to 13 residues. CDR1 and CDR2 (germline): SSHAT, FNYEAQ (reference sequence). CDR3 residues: CASSLAVLDTQYF. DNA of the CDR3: TGTGCCAGCAGCTTAGCTGTCCTAGATACGCAGTATTTT.

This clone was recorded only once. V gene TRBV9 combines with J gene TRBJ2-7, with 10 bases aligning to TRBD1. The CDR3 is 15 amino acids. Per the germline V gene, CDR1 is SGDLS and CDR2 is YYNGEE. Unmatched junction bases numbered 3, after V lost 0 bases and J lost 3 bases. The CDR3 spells CASSVDRTGGYEQYF. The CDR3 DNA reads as TGTGCCAGCAGCGTAGATAGGACAGGGGGCTACGAGCAGTACTTC.

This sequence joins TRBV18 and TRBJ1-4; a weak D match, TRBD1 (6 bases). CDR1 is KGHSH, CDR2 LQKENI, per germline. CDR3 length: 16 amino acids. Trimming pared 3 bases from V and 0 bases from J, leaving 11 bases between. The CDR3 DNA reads TGTGCCAGCTCACCTCGGACAGCCGCAACTAATGAAAAACTGTTTTTT. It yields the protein CASSPRTAATNEKLFF.